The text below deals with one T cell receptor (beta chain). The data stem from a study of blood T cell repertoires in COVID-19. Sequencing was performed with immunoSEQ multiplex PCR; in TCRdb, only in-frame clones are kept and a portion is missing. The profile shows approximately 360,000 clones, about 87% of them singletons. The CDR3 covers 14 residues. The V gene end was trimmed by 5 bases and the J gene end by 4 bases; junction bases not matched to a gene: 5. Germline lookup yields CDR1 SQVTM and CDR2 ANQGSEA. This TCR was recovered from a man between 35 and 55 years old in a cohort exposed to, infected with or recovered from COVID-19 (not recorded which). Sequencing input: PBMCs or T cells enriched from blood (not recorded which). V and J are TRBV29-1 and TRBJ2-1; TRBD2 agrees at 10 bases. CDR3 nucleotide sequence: TGCAGCGTTACTAGCGGGAAAACTTACAATGAGCAGTTCTTC. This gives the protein CSVTSGKTYNEQFF.